This TCR beta chain was sequenced in a study of post-analysis software for immune sequencing data. General observations from the study: Higher frequency in patients than in controls was seen for roughly five TRBV segments, with TRBV5-6, TRBV5-1 and TRBV20-1 among them.

In germline, CDR1 is SGHTA, CDR2 FQGNSA. The CDR3 spans 16 residues. Trimming cost V 0 bases and J 7 bases; bases outside gene matches: 7. Unique molecular identifiers featured in each of the TCR beta cDNA libraries. TCRdb re-called the PCR reads with MiXCR, one entry per CDR3 protein. The sample consists of fewer than 700,000 distinct CDR3 sequences, around 47% of them appearing once. A few counts support this clonotype. Its target is unknown. This TCR came from a girl aged 10 to 17 with multiple sclerosis. The sample taken for sequencing was blood. This chain uses TRBV7-2 with TRBJ2-1, with 9 nucleotides matching TRBD2. The CDR3 sequence is CASSLASGSWYNEQFF. For the CDR3, the DNA is TGTGCCAGCAGCTTAGCTAGCGGGAGTTGGTATAATGAGCAGTTCTTC.